The 4 T cell receptor beta chains below all came from one sample that was sequenced in a study of beta chain features in type 1 diabetes. Expressed TCRB transcripts got sequenced, as all isolated RNA was reverse transcribed. Method: immunoSEQ multiplex PCR; TCRdb's copy keeps in-frame clones and lacks some. In the table there are about half a million clones, approximately 30% of which are singletons. The sample was naive CD4+ T cells from blood. The receptor source for this set is a man between 18 and 35 years old in good health.

This clone was recorded a few times. The rearrangement links TRBV5-1 to TRBJ2-7, with TRBD1 matching 7 bases. The J segment lost 5 bases and the V segment lost 4 bases, leaving 6 bases of the junction unmatched. Germline CDR1 is SGHRS and CDR2 is YFSETQ. This CDR3 has 13 amino acids. The CDR3 here is CASSAQGWDEQYF. In DNA, the CDR3 is TGCGCCAGCAGCGCACAGGGGTGGGACGAGCAGTACTTC.

V gene TRBV6-6 combines with J gene TRBJ1-1, with D uncertain. The CDR3 extends over 11 amino acids. The germline gives CDR1 MNHNY, CDR2 SVGAGI (reference sequence). V was pared by 7 bases and J by 11 bases, with 14 bases between. The chain's CDR3 is CASTDTGGAFF. The CDR3 region has the DNA TGTGCCAGCACCGACACCGGTGGGGCTTTCTTT.

This clone was recorded once. This same CDR3 is encoded by further DNA sequences in the sample. The chain is built from TRBV30 and TRBJ1-5, with TRBD1 as a possible D gene (6 bases). Trimming cost V 1 base and J 6 bases, with 10 bases left between them. CDR1 GTSNPN and CDR2 SVGIG come from the germline V gene (reference sequence). The CDR3 runs 13 residues. The CDR3 reads CAWSGRGAQPQHF. CDR3 coding DNA: TGTGCCTGGAGTGGCAGGGGTGCTCAGCCCCAGCATTTT.

The chain is built from TRBV4-3 and TRBJ2-1; TRBD2 agrees at 8 bases. The CDR3 has 17 amino acids. Germline values: CDR1 LGHNA, CDR2 YSLEER. V was pared by 2 bases and J by 10 bases, with 16 bases of the junction left unmatched. CDR3 coding DNA: TGCGCCAGCAGCCAACGAGTAGATCTGGCGGGAGGCTCGGAGCAGTTCTTC. This translates into CASSQRVDLAGGSEQFF.